This T cell receptor beta chain is from a study of T cells in Graves' hyperthyroidism and ophthalmopathy. Study information: Any treatment followed the collection of peripheral blood at initial diagnosis.

Trimming shortened V by 2 bases and J by 0 bases, and 14 bases separated the two germline ends. The CDR3 consists of 16 residues. Germline V gives CDR1 LGHDT, CDR2 YNNKEL (reference sequence). As regards this clonotype: Its specificity is unknown.

Study-wide points: Researchers report that a 13 V-J model separated ophthalmopathy from stable hyperthyroidism.

Orbital computed tomography, thyroid ultrasound, serum thyroxine and TRAb, and clinical symptoms together informed the diagnoses. There were TCR beta CDR3 regions amplified from RNA transcripts. In the first-round RT-PCR of the TCR CDR3, the HTBI primer set was used. TCRdb used MiXCR to reprocess the multiplex PCR reads, holding one entry per CDR3 protein. The data hold hundreds of thousands of distinct CDR3 sequences, with around 15% observed a single time. This chain joins TRBV3-1 and TRBJ2-7, with no clear D. The sequence was collected from a woman between 18 and 30 years old with Graves' hyperthyroidism. The sequencing input was blood. The chain's CDR3 is CASSQSGRSSSYEQYF. The CDR3, as DNA: TGTGCCAGCAGCCAATCCGGCCGGTCGTCCTCCTACGAGCAGTACTTC.